These 10 T cell receptor beta chains originate from one sample sequenced in a study of cytotoxic CD8 clonotypes in ibrutinib-treated CLL (TCRdb year 2021). Library preparation used the immunoSEQ multiplex PCR assay. Sourced from immuneACCESS, this table was stored by TCRdb with only in-frame sequences that have V and J called. A share of the clones is absent; for the studies checked, an unresolved V gene accounts for under half, and the remainder has no known explanation. The sample table holds 35,000 or so clones, of which about two thirds were seen once. The ten largest clones take up over 15% of the sample. Sample time point, as interpreted from the label and publication: progressive disease on ibrutinib. The starting material was PBMCs, obtained at disease progression, from a patient treated with ibrutinib. The receptors come from a human donor with chronic lymphocytic leukemia.

The chain uses TRBV5-4 and TRBJ1-3; possible D gene TRBD1, 5 bases. Deletions cut 2 bases from V and 0 bases from J, with 12 bases between. This CDR3 contains 16 residues. CDR1 SGHNT and CDR2 YYREEE come from the germline V gene (reference sequence). CDR3: CASSLPGGSSGNTIYF. The CDR3 DNA is TGTGCCAGCAGCTTACCGGGGGGAAGCTCTGGAAACACCATATATTTT.

V gene TRBV5-6 combines with J gene TRBJ2-7, with D perhaps TRBD1 or TRBD2 (5 bases each). V lost 4 bases and J lost 7, with 18 bases in between. This CDR3 spans 14 amino acids. Germline V gene lookup returns CDR1 SGHDT and CDR2 YYEEEE. CDR3 protein: CASSPGPGTSEQYF. CDR3 DNA: TGTGCCAGCAGCCCAGGGCCAGGGACGTCGGAGCAGTACTTC.

The chain carries TRBV6-5 and TRBJ1-1; TRBD1 might be the D (6 bases). The CDR3 is 13 residues long. Trimming stripped 7 bases from V and 4 bases from J, with 13 bases between. Germline V CDR1 and CDR2: MNHEY, SVGAGI. CDR3 nucleotide sequence: TGTGCCAGCACCAAATCAGGGGTCACTGAAGCTTTCTTT. Translating it yields CASTKSGVTEAFF.

J is TRBJ1-1 and V is TRBV7-9, with D uncertain. This CDR3 spans 19 amino acids. The ends were cut back, 5 bases at V and 2 bases at J, with 27 bases in the middle. CDR1 is SEHNR, CDR2 FQNEAQ, per germline (reference sequence). The CDR3 DNA reads as TGTGCCAGCAGCCCTATGACCTTGGCCCGCCGGGCATCAAACACTGAAGCTTTCTTT. Translated, it gives CASSPMTLARRASNTEAFF. The full variable domain, rest sourced from reference TRBV7-9 and TRBJ1-1, is DTGVSQNPRHKITKRGQNVTFRCDPISEHNRLYWYRQTLGQGPEFLTYFQNEAQLEKSRLLSDRFSAERPKGSFSTLEIQRTEQGDSAMYLCASSPMTLARRASNTEAFFGQGTRLTVV.

V and J are TRBV5-1 and TRBJ1-6, with D possibly matching TRBD1 (5 bases). Trimming cost V 0 bases and J 6 bases, with 16 bases left between them. Per the germline V gene, CDR1 is SGHRS and CDR2 is YFSETQ. The CDR3 runs 17 residues. The DNA for the CDR3 is TGCGCCAGCAGCTTGGCCGCGGGGGTTCTCGCTAATTCACCCCTCCACTTT. It yields the protein CASSLAAGVLANSPLHF.

V is TRBV20-1 and J is TRBJ2-7; a possible D gene is TRBD1 (6 bases). This CDR3 comprises 11 residues. The germline V gene encodes CDR1 DFQATT and CDR2 SNEGSKA (reference sequence). The V end lost 0 bases, the J end lost 8 bases, and 8 bases lay between the germline ends. The CDR3 here is CSAREGQKQYF. CDR3 bases: TGCAGTGCTAGAGAGGGACAAAAGCAGTACTTC.

This clone appeared once. V usage is TRBV5-4 and J usage is TRBJ1-2, with D perhaps matching TRBD1 (6 bases). The CDR3 totals 14 residues. The germline V and J ends were trimmed by 1 base and 5 bases, with 12 bases remaining between them. CDR1 and CDR2 (germline): SGHNT, YYREEE (reference sequence). The CDR3 sequence: CASSLWQGHYGYTF. CDR3 coding DNA: TGTGCCAGCAGCTTGTGGCAGGGACATTATGGCTACACCTTC. The entire variable domain, with the rest obtained from reference TRBV5-4 and TRBJ1-2, is as follows: ETGVTQSPTHLIKTRGQQVTLRCSSQSGHNTVSWYQQALGQGPQFIFQYYREEENGRGNFPPRFSGLQFPNYSSELNVNALELDDSALYLCASSLWQGHYGYTFGSGTRLTVV.

J is TRBJ2-5 and V is TRBV6-1; 9 bases are a match to TRBD2. The germline CDR1 and CDR2 sequences are MNHNS and SASEGT. The CDR3 is 16 amino acids. Germline trimming cut 2 bases from V and 1 base from J; bases unmatched to any gene: 5. Here the CDR3 DNA reads TGTGCCAGCAGTGAAAGTCCAGCGGGGGGCCAAGAGACCCAGTACTTC. Amino acids: CASSESPAGGQETQYF.

In this sample, this clone turned up a few times. V and J are TRBV4-1 and TRBJ1-2; D not resolved. The CDR3 is 16 amino acids. Trimming shortened V by 1 base and J by 4 bases, and 16 bases separated the two germline ends. CDR1 is MGHRA and CDR2 is YSYEKL in the germline V gene. The CDR3 DNA reads as TGCGCCAGCAGCCAAGGATCGGACGCCACACCCTATGGCTACACCTTC. Residues: CASSQGSDATPYGYTF.

The sample holds a few counts of this clone. The chain is built from TRBV7-9 and TRBJ2-2, with unresolved D. The length of the CDR3 is 17 residues. Germline V CDR1 and CDR2: SEHNR, FQNEAQ (reference sequence). Trimming took 0 bases from V and 1 from J, leaving 12 bases between them. The CDR3 DNA is TGTGCCAGCAGCTTAGCGCGTAGCAGTGTGAACACCGGGGAGCTGTTTTTT. Protein: CASSLARSSVNTGELFF.